These 2 T cell receptor beta chains were sequenced from one sample in a study of beta chain features in type 1 diabetes. All of the isolated RNA was reverse transcribed, so expressed TCRB transcripts were sequenced. The data were produced by immunoSEQ multiplex PCR, yet TCRdb's version contains in-frame clones alone and is incomplete. The table shows 200,000 to 250,000 clones, with 11% occurring only once. Specimen: central memory CD4+ T cells from blood. Receptors originate from a man aged 18 to 35 in good health.

The V gene is TRBV5-4, the J gene TRBJ2-1, with 7 bases fitting TRBD2. The V gene end was trimmed by 3 bases and the J gene end by 9 bases; junction bases not matched to a gene: 15. This CDR3 is built from 16 residues. Germline V gene lookup returns CDR1 SGHNT and CDR2 YYREEE (reference sequence). The CDR3 here is CASSSRGGAGFGEQFF. Here the CDR3 DNA reads TGTGCCAGCAGCTCCCGTGGGGGAGCGGGGTTCGGTGAGCAGTTCTTC.

In its sample, this clone was seen a few times. Other DNA sequences in this sample translate to the same CDR3. The chain recombines TRBV30 with TRBJ1-5, with unresolved D. CDR3 size: 13 residues. Germline assignment: CDR1 GTSNPN and CDR2 SVGIG (reference sequence). V was clipped by 0 bases and J by 1 base, with 4 bases between them. The CDR3: CAWSVPSNQPQHF. Written as DNA, the CDR3 is TGTGCCTGGAGTGTACCAAGCAATCAGCCCCAGCATTTT.